The next 26 T cell receptor beta chains were all read from a single sample in a study of vaccination effects on CD4 cells after COVID-19. The antigens of these receptors remain unknown. Antigen-specific CD4+ T cells were expanded with viral peptide pools in the ViraFEST assay before sequencing. When 10 to 11 days of culture had elapsed, CD4+ T cells were isolated. Each person got two doses of an mRNA SARS-CoV-2 vaccine, BNT162b2 or mRNA-1273. TCRdb keeps only in-frame clones here, not all; method: immunoSEQ multiplex PCR. The sample carries 65,000 to 75,000 clones, 70% to 75% recorded once. Sample: CD4+ T cells from PBMCs cultured with HCoV-229E spike peptides, taken after COVID-19 vaccination. The receptors were gathered from a human donor who received a COVID-19 vaccine.

The table lists this clone with a few counts. This sample also contains other DNA sequences that code for the same CDR3. This chain joins TRBV9 and TRBJ2-2; D is unclear. CDR3 length equals 11 residues. The ends were cut back, 7 bases at V and 4 bases at J, with 5 bases in the middle. CDR1 SGDLS and CDR2 YYNGEE come from the germline V gene. The CDR3 DNA reads TGTGCCAGCTCCTCCACCGGGGAGCTGTTTTTT. Encoded protein: CASSSTGELFF.

The chain couples TRBV7-9 to TRBJ1-1; D not resolved. Germline lookup yields CDR1 SEHNR and CDR2 FQNEAQ (reference sequence). The V end lost 5 bases, the J end lost 5 bases, and 18 bases lay between the germline ends. The CDR3 length is 15 residues. CDR3 in DNA: TGTGCCAGCAGCCGGAATATTGGGCCGCGGACTGAAGCTTTCTTT. Residues: CASSRNIGPRTEAFF.

The V call is TRBV19, the J call TRBJ1-4, with D unresolved. This CDR3 is built from 15 residues. Deletions cut 5 bases from V and 2 bases from J, with 12 bases between. Germline loops: CDR1 LNHDA, CDR2 SQIVND (reference sequence). CDR3 sequence reads: CASSAYRGTNEKLFF. CDR3 coding DNA: TGTGCCAGTAGTGCCTACAGAGGTACTAATGAAAAACTGTTTTTT.

The chain is built from TRBV15 and TRBJ1-3; D possibly corresponds to TRBD1 (5 bases). This CDR3 is built from 14 residues. Germline CDR1 reads LNHNV; CDR2 reads YYDKDF (reference sequence). V lost 1 base and J lost 4, with 8 bases in between. CDR3 sequence (DNA): TGTGCCACCAGCAGAGGGGGCGAAGGAAACACCATATATTTT. Amino acid sequence: CATSRGGEGNTIYF.

The chain couples TRBV15 to TRBJ2-5, with 9 bases that match TRBD2. The V gene end was trimmed by 2 bases and the J gene end by 5 bases; junction bases not matched to a gene: 6. CDR1 LNHNV and CDR2 YYDKDF come from the germline V gene (reference sequence). The CDR3 sequence is 15 residues long. CDR3 in amino acids: CATSRKGLAGETQYF. DNA of the CDR3: TGTGCCACCAGCAGAAAGGGACTAGCAGGGGAGACCCAGTACTTC. The complete variable domain, with remaining parts taken from reference TRBV15 and TRBJ2-5, reads DAMVIQNPRYQVTQFGKPVTLSCSQTLNHNVMYWYQQKSSQAPKLLFHYYDKDFNNEADTPDNFQSRRPNTSFCFLDIRSPGLGDTAMYLCATSRKGLAGETQYFGPGTRLLVL.

This sequence joins TRBV9 and TRBJ1-4; D is perhaps TRBD1 (5 bases). Trimming removed 5 bases from V and 8 bases from J, with 13 bases in between. The CDR3 runs to 13 residues. CDR1 and CDR2 from the germline V gene are SGDLS and YYNGEE. The CDR3 loop is CASSTQGGEKLFF. In DNA, the CDR3 is TGTGCCAGCAGTACCCAGGGAGGGGAAAAACTGTTTTTT.

The chain employs TRBV19 and TRBJ1-2; D uncertain. The V gene lost 4 bases and the J gene lost 7 bases, with 16 bases spanning the gap. This CDR3 comprises 14 residues. Germline V gene data show CDR1 as LNHDA and CDR2 as SQIVND (reference sequence). The CDR3: CASSTPTKRRGYTF. CDR3 nucleotide sequence: TGTGCCAGTAGTACCCCGACGAAGCGACGTGGCTACACCTTC. Together with reference TRBV19 and TRBJ1-2, the CDR3 gives the full variable domain: DGGITQSPKYLFRKEGQNVTLSCEQNLNHDAMYWYRQDPGQGLRLIYYSQIVNDFQKGDIAEGYSVSREKKESFPLTVTSAQKNPTAFYLCASSTPTKRRGYTFGSGTRLTVV.

This clone occurred a few times. The chain joins TRBV5-1 to TRBJ2-2; D is unresolved. Trimming cost V 2 bases and J 1 base, with 6 bases left between them. The length of the CDR3 is 14 residues. The germline V gene encodes CDR1 SGHRS and CDR2 YFSETQ. CDR3 amino acids: CASSFGLNTGELFF. The DNA for the CDR3 is TGCGCCAGCAGCTTTGGTCTGAACACCGGGGAGCTGTTTTTT.

The rearrangement links TRBV3-1 (or the pseudogene TRBV3-2) to TRBJ1-2; D possibly corresponds to TRBD1 (5 bases). The CDR3 contains 13 residues. V dropped 4 bases and J dropped 8 bases, with 14 bases sitting between them. Germline loops: CDR1 LGHDT, CDR2 YNNKEL (reference sequence). CDR3 loop: CASSPDIKIGYTF. The CDR3 DNA reads as TGTGCCAGCAGCCCGGACATCAAAATAGGCTACACCTTC.

This clone was seen only a few times. The V and J genes are TRBV7-8 and TRBJ2-2; D is tentatively TRBD1 or TRBD2 (5 bases each). Germline V CDR1 and CDR2: SGHVS, FQNEAQ. Trimming pared 5 bases from V and 2 bases from J, leaving 9 bases between. CDR3 length equals 14 residues. CDR3 protein: CASSPGPNTGELFF. The CDR3 bases are TGTGCCAGCAGCCCGGGACCAAACACCGGGGAGCTGTTTTTT.

The chain couples TRBV5-6 to TRBJ1-3, with 9 bases aligning to TRBD1. The CDR3 contains 14 residues. Per germline, CDR1 SGHDT and CDR2 YYEEEE. Germline trimming cut 7 bases from V and 5 bases from J; bases unmatched to any gene: 7. The CDR3 coding sequence is TGTGCCAGCCAACGGGGGACAGGGAGAAACACCATATATTTT. It yields the protein CASQRGTGRNTIYF.

V usage is TRBV6-5 and J usage is TRBJ2-2; D might be TRBD1 (5 bases). Germline V CDR1 and CDR2: MNHEY, SVGAGI. With 2 bases removed from V and 7 bases from J, the gap between germline ends came to 11 bases. The CDR3 has 14 residues. The CDR3 loop is CASSYGDGHGELFF. The CDR3 bases are TGTGCCAGCAGTTACGGCGACGGACACGGGGAGCTGTTTTTT.

V gene TRBV7-2 combines with J gene TRBJ1-2; no clear D gene. The V end lost 1 base, the J end lost 5 bases, and 14 bases lay between the germline ends. This CDR3 has 15 residues. Germline CDR1 reads SGHTA; CDR2 reads FQGNSA. The CDR3 here is CASSLDAQLIYGYTF. DNA for the CDR3: TGTGCCAGCAGCTTAGATGCACAGCTAATATATGGCTACACCTTC. Filled out from reference TRBV7-2 and TRBJ1-2, the complete variable domain reads GAGVSQSPSNKVTEKGKDVELRCDPISGHTALYWYRQSLGQGLEFLIYFQGNSAPDKSGLPSDRFSAERTGGSVSTLTIQRTQQEDSAVYLCASSLDAQLIYGYTFGSGTRLTVV.

The chain couples TRBV6-5 to TRBJ2-5; tentatively, D is TRBD2 (7 bases). V lost 7 bases and J lost 9, with 21 bases in between. This CDR3 region has 14 residues. Germline CDR1 MNHEY, CDR2 SVGAGI. CDR3 DNA: TGTGCCAGCACCAAAATGCGGGGGCTGGCGGCCCAGTACTTC. Its protein is CASTKMRGLAAQYF.

In this sample, this clone turned up once. The chain couples TRBV9 to TRBJ1-2, with D possibly matching TRBD1 (5 bases). Per germline, CDR1 SGDLS and CDR2 YYNGEE. This CDR3 region has 14 residues. V was trimmed by 1 base and J by 2 bases, leaving 9 bases between them. Written as DNA, the CDR3 is TGTGCCAGCAGCGTATTGGGGGGAAACTATGGCTACACCTTC. Amino acids: CASSVLGGNYGYTF.

The CDR3 DNA is TGTGCCAGCAGCGTCGGGACCGTCCGAGGAGATACGCAGTATTTT. Translating gives CASSVGTVRGDTQYF. The rearrangement links TRBV9 to TRBJ2-3, with D tentatively TRBD1 or TRBD2 (5 bases each). The CDR3 has 15 residues. Germline values: CDR1 SGDLS, CDR2 YYNGEE. The ends were cut back, 2 bases at V and 5 bases at J, with 15 bases in the middle.

The chain is built from TRBV30 and TRBJ1-6; D call uncertain. CDR1 is GTSNPN, CDR2 SVGIG, per germline (reference sequence). The V end lost 4 bases, the J end lost 9 bases, and 10 bases lay between the germline ends. The CDR3 loop spans 12 amino acids. The CDR3 DNA is TGTGCCTGGATGGACCTGCGTTCACCCCTCCACTTT. Translated: CAWMDLRSPLHF.

The chain employs TRBV5-1 and TRBJ2-1, with no clear D. Germline V gives CDR1 SGHRS, CDR2 YFSETQ. The CDR3 has 13 amino acids. The germline V and J ends were trimmed by 4 bases and 2 bases, with 7 bases remaining between them. DNA for the CDR3: TGCGCCAGCAGCCCCCCCGCCTACAATGAGCAGTTCTTC. Its translation: CASSPPAYNEQFF.

This sequence joins TRBV5-6 and TRBJ1-1; no clear D. CDR3 length: 13 amino acids. CDR1 is SGHDT, CDR2 YYEEEE, per germline. V dropped 2 bases and J dropped 11 bases, with 16 bases sitting between them. DNA of the CDR3: TGTGCCAGCAGCTTTGGGCAGAGCATGGGGGCTTTCTTT. This sequence encodes CASSFGQSMGAFF.

The chain links TRBV19 to TRBJ2-5; D may be TRBD2 (7 bases). The CDR3 is 16 amino acids. V was clipped by 4 bases and J by 7 bases, with 22 bases between them. CDR1 LNHDA and CDR2 SQIVND come from the germline V gene (reference sequence). The CDR3 bases are TGTGCCAGTAGTAGGGGGGCGGGGGAACTGCTTGGGACCCAGTACTTC. This gives the protein CASSRGAGELLGTQYF.

The V and J genes are TRBV28 and TRBJ1-6, with D unresolved. This CDR3 comprises 17 residues. Per germline, CDR1 MDHEN and CDR2 SYDVKM. The germline V and J ends were trimmed by 3 bases and 0 bases, with 12 bases remaining between them. As DNA, the CDR3 is TGTGCCAGCAGTTTTCTCCGGGAACCCTCCTATAATTCACCCCTCCACTTT. Encoded protein: CASSFLREPSYNSPLHF.

This clone was seen more than once but under ten times. The chain has TRBV29-1 and TRBJ1-1, with 7 bases fitting TRBD1. The CDR3 loop spans 16 amino acids. The ends lost 4 bases at V and 4 bases at J; junction bases unmatched: 15. CDR1 and CDR2 from the germline V gene are SQVTM and ANQGSEA. CDR3: CSVGLILGTESTEAFF. CDR3 nucleotide sequence: TGCAGCGTTGGGCTCATCCTTGGGACAGAGAGCACTGAAGCTTTCTTT.

The chain is built from TRBV6-6 and TRBJ2-7, with 8 nucleotides matching TRBD1. Germline CDR1 and CDR2: MNHNY and SVGAGI (reference sequence). Losses at the gene ends were 5 bases for V and 0 bases for J; bases not matched to a gene: 9. The CDR3 extends over 16 amino acids. CDR3 in amino acids: CASSQDRGRDSYEQYV. CDR3 in DNA: TGTGCCAGCAGTCAAGACAGGGGAAGGGACTCCTACGAGCAGTACGTC.

CDR3 DNA: TGTGCCAGCAGCTTAGCCCCGGGGGGAGAGCAGTACGTC. Protein sequence: CASSLAPGGEQYV. The V gene is TRBV7-2, the J gene TRBJ2-7; 7 bases line up with TRBD2. Trimming removed 0 bases from V and 7 bases from J; junction bases left unmatched: 3. Germline V gives CDR1 SGHTA, CDR2 FQGNSA. This CDR3 spans 13 amino acids.

The V call is TRBV2, the J call TRBJ2-7; 11 positions match TRBD2. This CDR3 comprises 14 residues. V was clipped by 7 bases and J by 0 bases; unmatched bases: 2. CDR1 and CDR2 from the germline V gene are SNHLY and FYNNEI. The CDR3 region has the DNA TGTGCCAGCACTCTAGCGGGGGGCTCCTACGAGCAGTACGTC. Its translation is CASTLAGGSYEQYV.

This chain connects TRBV3-1 (or the pseudogene TRBV3-2) to TRBJ2-5; 8 nucleotides match TRBD1. Per the germline V gene, CDR1 is LGHDT and CDR2 is YNNKEL (reference sequence). V trimming: 4 bases; J trimming: 3 bases; junction bases outside the gene matches: 4. This CDR3 is built from 14 residues. CDR3 region: CASSLTTGEETQYF. The CDR3 bases are TGTGCCAGCAGCCTTACGACAGGGGAAGAGACCCAGTACTTC.